The 18 T cell receptor beta chains below were found in one sample sequenced in a study of T cell responses to AZD1222 COVID-19 vaccine. The protocol was immunoSEQ multiplex PCR, while the TCRdb copy is restricted to in-frame clones and leaves out a portion. This sample has roughly 180,000 clones; just over 90% occur once, and the top ten carry about 1.7%. The material was peripheral blood, obtained 28 days after the second AZD1222 dose. These receptors originate from an adult who received the AZD1222 COVID-19 vaccine.

The chain joins TRBV3-1 (or the pseudogene TRBV3-2) to TRBJ2-2; D ambiguous. With 0 bases removed from V and 4 bases from J, the gap between germline ends came to 12 bases. Germline V gene data show CDR1 as LGHDT and CDR2 as YNNKEL (reference sequence). The CDR3 is 16 residues long. CDR3 in DNA: TGTGCCAGCAGCCAAGAACTCTTAATACGCACCGGGGAGCTGTTTTTT. This sequence encodes CASSQELLIRTGELFF.

This clone has only a few counts. The V gene is TRBV6-2 or TRBV6-3, the J gene TRBJ2-7, with D possibly matching TRBD1 (5 bases). Germline CDR1 reads MNHEY; CDR2 reads SVGEGT. Trimming took 6 bases from V and 1 from J, leaving 10 bases between them. This CDR3 contains 13 residues. The CDR3 sequence: CASSRRQSYEQYF. As DNA, the CDR3 is TGTGCCAGCAGCCGAAGACAGTCCTACGAGCAGTACTTC.

This clone appeared a single time. The CDR3 region has the DNA TGTGCCATCAGTGAGTCGGACGGTCGCAATCAGCCCCAGCATTTT. Translated, it gives CAISESDGRNQPQHF. The rearrangement joins TRBV10-3 to TRBJ1-5; D unclear. This CDR3 is 15 amino acids long. V was trimmed by 0 bases and J by 2 bases, leaving 8 bases between them. Germline values: CDR1 ENHRY, CDR2 SYGVKD.

In regard to this clone: Other nucleotide sequences in the sample specify the same CDR3. This chain uses TRBV20-1 with TRBJ1-1, with unresolved D. Per the germline V gene, CDR1 is DFQATT and CDR2 is SNEGSKA (reference sequence). The CDR3 covers 10 residues. V lost 5 bases and J 2 bases, leaving 3 bases between the germline ends. CDR3 protein: CSASNTEAFF. The CDR3, as DNA: TGCAGTGCTTCTAACACTGAAGCTTTCTTT.

The chain recombines TRBV11-2 with TRBJ2-1, with TRBD2 identical over 12 bases. Germline V lookup: CDR1 SGHAT, CDR2 FQNNGV. V trimming: 5 bases; J trimming: 6 bases; junction bases outside the gene matches: 5. The CDR3 covers 15 residues. The CDR3 spells CASSILAGGGNEQFF. In DNA form, the CDR3 reads TGTGCCAGCAGCATACTAGCGGGGGGTGGCAATGAGCAGTTCTTC.

V gene TRBV4-2 combines with J gene TRBJ2-1, with 7 bases identical to TRBD1. Germline V gene lookup returns CDR1 LGHNA and CDR2 YNFKEQ. The CDR3 has 14 amino acids. V was clipped by 2 bases and J by 4 bases; unmatched bases: 2. The CDR3 sequence: CASSQRTGYNEQFF. The CDR3 nucleotides are TGTGCCAGCAGCCAAAGGACAGGTTACAATGAGCAGTTCTTC.

The rearrangement joins TRBV5-1 to TRBJ2-5; tentative D call: TRBD1 (6 bases). V was pared by 3 bases and J by 5 bases, with 14 bases between. Per germline, CDR1 SGHRS and CDR2 YFSETQ. The CDR3 is 14 amino acids. CDR3 protein: CASSSGQSRETQYF. The DNA for the CDR3 is TGCGCCAGCAGCTCAGGACAGTCTCGGGAGACCCAGTACTTC. Together with reference TRBV5-1 and TRBJ2-5, the CDR3 gives the full variable domain: KAGVTQTPRYLIKTRGQQVTLSCSPISGHRSVSWYQQTPGQGLQFLFEYFSETQRNKGNFPGRFSGRQFSNSRSEMNVSTLELGDSALYLCASSSGQSRETQYFGPGTRLLVL.

The chain joins TRBV7-6 to TRBJ2-1; tentatively, D is TRBD1 or TRBD2 (7 bases each). V lost 2 bases and J 3 bases, leaving 17 bases between the germline ends. The length of the CDR3 is 17 residues. From germline, CDR1 is SGHVS and CDR2 FNYEAQ. CDR3 region: CASSLPQGVAGYNEQFF. CDR3 nucleotide sequence: TGTGCCAGCAGCTTACCCCAGGGGGTAGCGGGCTACAATGAGCAGTTCTTC.

This chain links TRBV21-1 with TRBJ1-5; the DNA was not used to check the table's D call, TRBD1. TRBV21-1 has pseudogene status. The CDR3 consists of 16 residues. The CDR3, as DNA: TGTGCCAGCAGCCCCCTTTGGGCACTTAGCAATCAGCCCCAGCATTTT. Its translation is CASSPLWALSNQPQHF.

The gene calls are TRBV7-9 and TRBJ2-1, with 10 bases matching TRBD2. J was trimmed by 4 bases and V by 1 base; bases with no gene match: 7. Germline assignment: CDR1 SEHNR and CDR2 FQNEAQ (reference sequence). This CDR3 has 17 amino acids. The CDR3: CASSLEAGLAAYNEQFF. CDR3 in DNA: TGTGCCAGCAGCTTAGAGGCAGGACTAGCGGCGTACAATGAGCAGTTCTTC.

V and J are TRBV21-1 and TRBJ2-7; the DNA was not compared with TRBD2, the D call given in the table. TRBV21-1 is given as a pseudogene. The CDR3 runs 15 residues. The CDR3 sequence is CASRDGPRGSYEQYF. The CDR3 nucleotides are TGTGCCAGCAGAGATGGTCCGCGGGGTTCCTACGAGCAGTACTTC.

A word on this clone: The junction shows a germline mismatch at one end, possibly a read error. This sequence joins TRBV11-3 and TRBJ2-7; 9 bases line up with TRBD2. Germline assignment: CDR1 SGHNT and CDR2 YENEEA. There are 12 residues in the CDR3. Written as DNA, the CDR3 is TGTGCCAGCAGCCAACAACTAGCGGGTCTTAACTTC. It codes for CASSQQLAGLNF.

The chain joins TRBV24-1 to TRBJ1-1; 12 bases are shared with TRBD1. Germline CDR1 reads KGHDR; CDR2 reads SFDVKD. This CDR3 region has 14 residues. The junction had 7 bases not matched to a gene; V was cut back by 4 bases and J by 11 bases. The CDR3, as DNA: TGTGCCACCAGTGACCGGGACAGGGGGCGAGGGGCTTTCTTT. Protein product: CATSDRDRGRGAFF.

The chain combines TRBV6-4 with TRBJ2-1; weak D call: TRBD2 (6 bases). CDR1 and CDR2 (germline): MRHNA, SNTAGT. V lost 5 bases, J lost 2 bases, and 13 bases lay in between. The CDR3 is 15 amino acids. The CDR3 nucleotides read TGTGCCAGCAGTAGGGGACTCGAGACCTACAATGAGCAGTTCTTC. It codes for CASSRGLETYNEQFF.

This chain links TRBV28 with TRBJ1-2, with TRBD1 identical over 8 bases. This CDR3 region has 15 residues. After removal of 6 bases from V and 6 bases from J, the junction contained 12 bases not matched to a gene. Per the germline V gene, CDR1 is MDHEN and CDR2 is SYDVKM. CDR3 protein: CASSTSGQGYDGYTF. For the CDR3, the DNA is TGTGCCAGCAGCACCTCCGGACAGGGTTACGATGGCTACACCTTC.

The V and J genes are TRBV2 and TRBJ2-7; 15 bases match TRBD2. The V segment lost 5 bases and the J segment 6 bases; nucleotides outside the gene matches: 5. CDR3 length: 15 amino acids. The germline CDR1 and CDR2 sequences are SNHLY and FYNNEI. DNA for the CDR3: TGTGCCAGCAGTAGGACTAGCGGGAGGGTTGGCGAGCAGTACTTC. Translation: CASSRTSGRVGEQYF.

This CDR3 reads CAWRGGTGSSYNEQFF. CDR3 nucleotide sequence: TGTGCCTGGAGGGGCGGGACAGGGAGCTCCTACAATGAGCAGTTCTTC. This sequence joins TRBV30 and TRBJ2-1; 9 bases fit TRBD1. Germline CDR1 GTSNPN, CDR2 SVGIG (reference sequence). V lost 3 bases and J lost 0; bases outside the gene matches: 6. There are 16 residues in the CDR3.

This chain connects TRBV6-2 or TRBV6-3 to TRBJ1-2; TRBD1 matches at 8 bases. Losses at the gene ends were 0 bases for V and 6 bases for J; bases not matched to a gene: 9. The CDR3 consists of 16 residues. Germline CDR1 MNHEY, CDR2 SVGEGT. CDR3 sequence: CASSYSMDRAEHGYTF. The CDR3 DNA reads TGTGCCAGCAGTTACTCCATGGACAGGGCCGAACATGGCTACACCTTC.